This TCR beta chain was documented in a study of control samples from healthy donors and cancer patients. Germline V lookup: CDR1 KGHSH, CDR2 LQKENI. The V gene lost 3 bases and the J gene lost 8 bases, with 19 bases spanning the gap. The CDR3 spans 15 residues. Profiling relied on immunoSEQ multiplex PCR, and the TCRdb table lists in-frame clones only, not all of them. The sample lists under 450,000 clones; about nine tenths were seen once. This sequence was found in a man aged 35-49 years with head and neck cancer. V is TRBV18 and J is TRBJ1-2; a weak D match, TRBD1 (5 bases). The sample comprised PBMCs. CDR3 in amino acids: CASSPRDAGTAGYTF. In DNA, the CDR3 is TGTGCCAGCTCACCTCGGGACGCCGGCACGGCAGGCTACACCTTC.